This T cell receptor beta chain was sequenced for a study of T cells after yellow fever vaccination. Overall study: SMART-Seq v4 Ultra Low Input prepared the low-cell-number fractions. Findings and caveats of the study: Clonotypes appearing in both CD4 and CD8 compartments existed, and their share was small. One caveat is that FACS-sorted repertoires could contain abundant clonotypes contaminating from the bulk population.

With respect to this clonotype: The target antigen is unknown.

Per the germline V gene, CDR1 is ENHRY and CDR2 is SYGVKD. CDR3 length: 15 amino acids. Between the trimmed V and J ends, which lost 2 bases and 2 bases, there was a span of 11 bases. TCRdb reprocessed the 5' RACE reads via MiXCR and lists one record per CDR3 protein. The sample lists about 310,000 distinct CDR3 sequences, around 4% occurring once. The sequence came from a man younger than 35 who received the YFV17D yellow fever vaccine. This specimen was PBMCs, taken on the day of the yellow fever booster vaccination. The rearrangement uses TRBV10-3 and TRBJ2-3; D possibly corresponds to TRBD1 (6 bases). The chain's CDR3 is CAISEPGQHTDTQYF. CDR3 DNA sequence: TGTGCCATCAGTGAGCCCGGACAGCACACAGATACGCAGTATTTT.